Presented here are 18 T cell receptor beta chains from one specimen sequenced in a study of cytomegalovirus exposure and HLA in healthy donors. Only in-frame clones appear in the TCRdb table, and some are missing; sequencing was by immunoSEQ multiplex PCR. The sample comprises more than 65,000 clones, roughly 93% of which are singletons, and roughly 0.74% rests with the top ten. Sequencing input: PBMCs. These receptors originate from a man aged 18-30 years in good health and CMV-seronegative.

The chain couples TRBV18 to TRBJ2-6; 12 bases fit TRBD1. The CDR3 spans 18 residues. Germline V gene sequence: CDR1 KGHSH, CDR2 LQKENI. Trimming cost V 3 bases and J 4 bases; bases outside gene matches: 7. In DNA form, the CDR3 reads TGTGCCAGCTCACCGTCGGGACAGGGGGCGAGCGGGGCCAACGTCCTGACTTTC. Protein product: CASSPSGQGASGANVLTF.

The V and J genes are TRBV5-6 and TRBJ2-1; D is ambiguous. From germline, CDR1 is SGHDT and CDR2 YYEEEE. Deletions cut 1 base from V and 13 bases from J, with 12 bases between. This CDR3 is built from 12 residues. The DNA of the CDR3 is TGTGCCAGCAGCTTGTATGGTCTAGGACAGTTCTTC. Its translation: CASSLYGLGQFF.

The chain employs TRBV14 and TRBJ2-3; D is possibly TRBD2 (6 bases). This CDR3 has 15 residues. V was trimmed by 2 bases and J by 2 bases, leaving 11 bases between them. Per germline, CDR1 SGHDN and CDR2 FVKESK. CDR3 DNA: TGTGCCAGCAGCCAACGAACTAGCTTCACAGATACGCAGTATTTT. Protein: CASSQRTSFTDTQYF.

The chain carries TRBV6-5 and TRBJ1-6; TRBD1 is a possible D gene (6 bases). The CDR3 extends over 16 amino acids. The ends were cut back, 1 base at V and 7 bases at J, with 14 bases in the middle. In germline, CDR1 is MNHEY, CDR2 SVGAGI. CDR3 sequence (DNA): TGTGCCAGCAGTTACTTTGTGGGACATAGGAATTCACCCCTCCACTTT. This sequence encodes CASSYFVGHRNSPLHF.

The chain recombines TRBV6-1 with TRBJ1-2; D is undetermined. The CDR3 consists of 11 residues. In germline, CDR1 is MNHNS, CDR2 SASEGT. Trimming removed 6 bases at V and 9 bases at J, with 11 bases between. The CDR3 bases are TGTGCCAGCAGAAACGGGGAGAGCTACACCTTC. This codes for CASRNGESYTF.

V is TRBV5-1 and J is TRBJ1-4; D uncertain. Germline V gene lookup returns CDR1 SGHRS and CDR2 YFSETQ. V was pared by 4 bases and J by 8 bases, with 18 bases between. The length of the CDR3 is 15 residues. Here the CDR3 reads CASSRQAGEAEKLFF. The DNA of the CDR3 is TGCGCCAGCAGCCGTCAAGCGGGAGAAGCAGAAAAACTGTTTTTT.

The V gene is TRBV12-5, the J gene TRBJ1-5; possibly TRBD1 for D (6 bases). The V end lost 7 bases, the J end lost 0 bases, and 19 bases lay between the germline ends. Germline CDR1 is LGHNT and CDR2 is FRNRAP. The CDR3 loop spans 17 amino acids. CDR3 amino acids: CASANWGRRYSNQPQHF. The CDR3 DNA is TGTGCTAGTGCCAACTGGGGGCGACGGTATAGCAATCAGCCCCAGCATTTT.

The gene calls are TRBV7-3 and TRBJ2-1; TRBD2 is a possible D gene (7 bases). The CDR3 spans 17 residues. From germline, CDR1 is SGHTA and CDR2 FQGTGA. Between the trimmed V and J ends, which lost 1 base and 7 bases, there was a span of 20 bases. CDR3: CASSLIGRRGPENEQFF. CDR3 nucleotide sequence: TGTGCCAGCAGCTTAATAGGGCGGCGGGGGCCGGAGAATGAGCAGTTCTTC.

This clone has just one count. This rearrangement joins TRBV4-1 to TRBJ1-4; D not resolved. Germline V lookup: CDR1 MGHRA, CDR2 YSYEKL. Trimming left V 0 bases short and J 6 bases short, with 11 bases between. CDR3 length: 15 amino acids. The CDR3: CASSQEEGLYEKLFF. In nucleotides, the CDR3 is TGCGCCAGCAGCCAAGAGGAGGGATTATATGAAAAACTGTTTTTT.

The CDR3: CASSERLAEYNEQFF. DNA of the CDR3: TGTGCCAGCAGTGAACGGTTAGCGGAGTACAATGAGCAGTTCTTC. V and J are TRBV2 and TRBJ2-1; D might be TRBD2 (6 bases). This CDR3 has 15 residues. Germline assignment: CDR1 SNHLY and CDR2 FYNNEI. V was pared by 2 bases and J by 4 bases, with 12 bases between.

This CDR3 reads CASRQTGQPTYEQYF. The CDR3 region has the DNA TGTGCCAGCAGGCAAACGGGACAGCCCACCTACGAGCAGTACTTC. The V gene is TRBV6-5, the J gene TRBJ2-7, with 7 bases aligning to TRBD1. Trimming took 6 bases from V and 2 from J; bases not matched to a gene: 10. This CDR3 comprises 15 residues. Germline V lookup: CDR1 MNHEY, CDR2 SVGAGI.

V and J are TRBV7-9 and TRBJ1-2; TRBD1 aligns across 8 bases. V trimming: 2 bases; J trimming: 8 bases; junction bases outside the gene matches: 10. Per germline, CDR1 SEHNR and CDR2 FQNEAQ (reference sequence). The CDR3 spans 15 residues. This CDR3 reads CASSLMDRALLGYTF. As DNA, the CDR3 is TGTGCCAGCAGCTTAATGGACAGGGCCCTCTTGGGCTACACCTTC.

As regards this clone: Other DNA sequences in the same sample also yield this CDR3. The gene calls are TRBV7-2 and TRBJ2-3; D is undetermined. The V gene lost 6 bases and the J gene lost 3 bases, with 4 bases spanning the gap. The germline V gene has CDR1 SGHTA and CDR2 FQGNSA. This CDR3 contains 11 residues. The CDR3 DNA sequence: TGTGCCAGCAGTCAAACAGATACGCAGTATTTT. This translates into CASSQTDTQYF.

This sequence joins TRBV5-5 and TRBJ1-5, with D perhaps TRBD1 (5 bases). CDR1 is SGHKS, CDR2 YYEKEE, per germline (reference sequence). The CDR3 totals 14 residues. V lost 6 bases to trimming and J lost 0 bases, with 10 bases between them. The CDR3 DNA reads TGTGCCAGCACCCTGACAGTTAGCAATCAGCCCCAGCATTTT. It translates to CASTLTVSNQPQHF.

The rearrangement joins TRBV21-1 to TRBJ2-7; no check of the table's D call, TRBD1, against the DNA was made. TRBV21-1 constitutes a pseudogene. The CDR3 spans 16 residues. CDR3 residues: CASSQPDGTGGYEQYF. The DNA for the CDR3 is TGTGCCAGCAGCCAACCAGATGGGACAGGGGGCTACGAGCAGTACTTC.

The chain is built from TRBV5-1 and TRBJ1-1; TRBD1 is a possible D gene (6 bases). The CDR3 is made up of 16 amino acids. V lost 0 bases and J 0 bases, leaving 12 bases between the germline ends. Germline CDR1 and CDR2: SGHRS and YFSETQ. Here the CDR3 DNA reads TGCGCCAGCAGCTTGGCCGGACAGAGGATGAACACTGAAGCTTTCTTT. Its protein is CASSLAGQRMNTEAFF.

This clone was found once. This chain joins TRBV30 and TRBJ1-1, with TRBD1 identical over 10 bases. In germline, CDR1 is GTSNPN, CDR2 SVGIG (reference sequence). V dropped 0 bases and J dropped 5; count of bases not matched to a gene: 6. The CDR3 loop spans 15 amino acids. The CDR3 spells CAWSVRGQGRTEAFF. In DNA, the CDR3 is TGTGCCTGGAGTGTACGGGGACAGGGGAGGACTGAAGCTTTCTTT.

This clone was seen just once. CDR3 nucleotides: TGTGCCAGTAGTATAGTACTAGCGGGGGGGCAAGAGACCCAGTACTTC. Protein sequence: CASSIVLAGGQETQYF. J is TRBJ2-5 and V is TRBV19; 13 bases are shared with TRBD2. Germline V gene lookup returns CDR1 LNHDA and CDR2 SQIVND (reference sequence). This CDR3 has 16 residues. Losses at the gene ends were 1 base for V and 2 bases for J; bases not matched to a gene: 1. Full variable domain (remainder filled in from reference TRBV19 and TRBJ2-5): DGGITQSPKYLFRKEGQNVTLSCEQNLNHDAMYWYRQDPGQGLRLIYYSQIVNDFQKGDIAEGYSVSREKKESFPLTVTSAQKNPTAFYLCASSIVLAGGQETQYFGPGTRLLVL.